The rows below give T cell receptor beta chains drawn from one sample of a study of CD8 T cells in Susac syndrome. Each CDR3 protein gets one entry after TCRdb re-called the immunoSEQ multiplex PCR reads with MiXCR. In the table there are some 250,000 distinct CDR3 sequences, approximately 95% of which are singletons. Sequenced material: CD4+ T cells from PBMCs. The receptors stem from a human donor with Susac syndrome. CDR3s include the opening cysteine and the closing phenylalanine or tryptophan. The D gene is left open where the match is weak. Some rows have no size entry. The others give once, few or many, or a class for an expanded clone.

j_call clone_size v_call d_call cdr3_nt cdr3_aa
TRBJ2-7 NA TRBV9 TRBD2 TGTGCCAGCGCCCGCGGGACTAGCGGAGCCTACGAGCAGTACTTC CASARGTSGAYEQYF
TRBJ1-2 NA TRBV9 NA TGTGCCAGCAGCGTAGATAACAGCAACTATGGCTACACCTTC CASSVDNSNYGYTF
TRBJ1-1 NA TRBV9 NA TGTGCCAGCAGCCAAGGGGGTTATGACACTGAAGCTTTCTTT CASSQGGYDTEAFF
TRBJ1-2 NA TRBV6-5 NA TGTGCCAGCAGCCCGACCCCACCACACTACACCTTC CASSPTPPHYTF
TRBJ2-1 NA TRBV18 TRBD2 TGTGCCAGCTCACCGCGGGAGGCCCACTACAATGAGCAGTTCTTC CASSPREAHYNEQFF
TRBJ1-1 NA TRBV27 NA TGTGCCAGCAGTTTTTTGGCCAACGACAGAAGGAGGACTGAAGCTTTCTTT CASSFLANDRRRTEAFF
TRBJ1-1 NA TRBV29-1 NA TGCAGCGTTTTTGAGTTTACTGAAGCTTTCTTT CSVFEFTEAFF
TRBJ1-2 NA TRBV27 NA TGTGCCACGCGGAGAGGGAGAGGAGTCTATGGCTACACCTTC CATRRGRGVYGYTF
TRBJ2-3 NA TRBV29-1 TRBD2 TGCAGCGTGAGGACTAGCCGGGCAGATACGCAGTATTTT CSVRTSRADTQYF
TRBJ2-1 NA TRBV3-1 NA TGTGCCAGCAGCCCCGTAAGTGCAGGCCCGCGGAATGAGCAGTTCTTC CASSPVSAGPRNEQFF
TRBJ2-1 NA TRBV12-3/TRBV12-4 TRBD2 TGTGCCAGCAAGTTGAGACTAGCCGAGGGGGAGCAGTTCTTC CASKLRLAEGEQFF
TRBJ2-1 once TRBV20-1 TRBD2 TGCAGTGCCGTACCGACTAGCGCCTCCTACAATGAGCAGTTCTTC CSAVPTSASYNEQFF
TRBJ1-4 NA TRBV7-3 NA TGTGCCAGCAGCGTGGCCTCGGGGGAAAAACTGTTTTTT CASSVASGEKLFF
TRBJ2-7 NA TRBV12-3/TRBV12-4 TRBD2 TGTGCCAGCAGTTTATACCTAGCGGGTGGCTACGAGCAGTACTTC CASSLYLAGGYEQYF
TRBJ2-5 NA TRBV12-3/TRBV12-4 TRBD1 TGTGCCAGCAGTTTCGGGACAGGGGGTTTTGGGGAGACCCAGTACTTC CASSFGTGGFGETQYF
TRBJ2-6 once TRBV9 NA TGTGCCAGCAGCGTGTTTGGGCCTGGGGCCAACGTCCTGACTTTC CASSVFGPGANVLTF
TRBJ1-5 NA TRBV6-5 NA TGTGCCAGCAGTAGGACAGCTGATCAGCCCCAGCATTTT CASSRTADQPQHF
TRBJ1-2 NA TRBV27 NA TGTGCCAGCAAAGGATCCAGGGGTGGCGGCTACACCTTC CASKGSRGGGYTF
TRBJ1-4 NA TRBV15 NA TGTGCCACCAGCAGAGCCCAGGGAGGGGAAAAACTGTTTTTT CATSRAQGGEKLFF
TRBJ2-3 NA TRBV25-1 NA TGTGCCAGCAGTGAAGCCCCCCGCGCTCGGGATACGCAGTATTTT CASSEAPRARDTQYF
TRBJ2-3 NA TRBV20-1 TRBD2 TGCAGTGCTTCTAGCGGGAGTTCCAGCACAGATACGCAGTATTTT CSASSGSSSTDTQYF
TRBJ1-2 NA TRBV12-3/TRBV12-4 NA TGTGCCAGCACCCCGGACAGATTCTATGGCTACACCTTC CASTPDRFYGYTF
TRBJ1-2 NA TRBV7-9 NA TGTGCCAGCAGCTTTCATGACTATGGCTACACCTTC CASSFHDYGYTF
TRBJ2-5 NA TRBV4-2 TRBD1 TGTGCCAGCAGCCAACCGGGGGGACAGGGGCAAGAGACCCAGTACTTC CASSQPGGQGQETQYF
TRBJ2-5 NA TRBV7-9 NA TGTGCCAGCAGCCGAAGGAGGGGGACCGAAGAGACCCAGTACTTC CASSRRRGTEETQYF
TRBJ2-7 NA TRBV4-2 NA TGTGCCAGCAGCCAAGATATCGTGGAGGGGACCTACGAGCAGTACTTC CASSQDIVEGTYEQYF
TRBJ2-7 NA TRBV7-8 TRBD2 TGTGCCAGCAGCTTCTTCGGGGGGGAGGAGCAGTACTTC CASSFFGGEEQYF
TRBJ2-3 NA TRBV20-1 TRBD2 TGCAGTGCTCGTCCGGGACTAGCGGGCACAGATACGCAGTATTTT CSARPGLAGTDTQYF
TRBJ2-7 NA TRBV27 NA TGTGCCAGCAGTTTATCCCGAGCGGGCGGCTACGAGCAGTACTTC CASSLSRAGGYEQYF
TRBJ2-3 NA TRBV5-1 TRBD2 TGCGCCAGCAGTAGGACAGCGGGAGGGCCTGCAGATACGCAGTATTTT CASSRTAGGPADTQYF
TRBJ2-3 NA TRBV23-1 TRBD2 TGCGCCAGCACCCGACTAGCGGGATGCCCAGATACGCAGTATTTT CASTRLAGCPDTQYF
TRBJ2-7 few TRBV28 NA TGTGCCAGCAGTTTGAAGGGCTACGAGCAGTACTTC CASSLKGYEQYF
TRBJ2-7 once TRBV28 NA TGTGCCAGCAGTTTATTCGCGGGCGTCTCCTACGAGCAGTACTTC CASSLFAGVSYEQYF
TRBJ2-6 NA TRBV5-1 NA TGCGCCAGCAGCTTGGTCCAGGGTCTTTCTGGGGCCAACGTCCTGACTTTC CASSLVQGLSGANVLTF
TRBJ2-5 NA TRBV6-2/TRBV6-3 NA TGTGCCCACACGAACAGACAAGAGACCCAGTACTTC CAHTNRQETQYF
TRBJ2-1 once TRBV27 TRBD1 TGTGCGGAGGTGGGAGGTCAGGGGGCGGTTAATGAGCAGTTCTTC CAEVGGQGAVNEQFF
TRBJ1-1 NA TRBV20-1 NA TGCAGTGCTATCGACCAGTGGGGTACTGAAGCTTTCTTT CSAIDQWGTEAFF
TRBJ1-2 NA TRBV12-3/TRBV12-4 NA TGTGCCAGCACATACTCCCATGGCTACACCTTC CASTYSHGYTF
TRBJ2-1 NA TRBV11-1 NA TGTGCCAGCAGCTTCATAACAGTTGGTCGTAACGAGCAGTTCTTC CASSFITVGRNEQFF
TRBJ2-6 NA TRBV11-2 NA TGTGCCAGCAGTCTAACCGCTGGCTCTGGGGCCAACGTCCTGACTTTC CASSLTAGSGANVLTF
TRBJ2-3 NA TRBV28 NA TGTGCCAGCAGTGCTTTAGGAGGTCCAGATACGCAGTATTTT CASSALGGPDTQYF
TRBJ1-4 NA TRBV7-8 NA TGTGCCAGCAGTCTACTTGGGGGAATGGGTGAAAAACTGTTTTTT CASSLLGGMGEKLFF
TRBJ2-5 NA TRBV5-1 NA TGCGCCAGCAGCTCGCGAATGGAGACCCAGTACTTC CASSSRMETQYF
TRBJ2-5 NA TRBV2 NA TGTGCCAGCAGTCGGGACTTGGGTCTCCAAGAGACCCAGTACTTC CASSRDLGLQETQYF
TRBJ2-7 NA TRBV20-1 NA TGCAGTGCTAAAGTTCCGGCAGATGCCTACGAGCAGTACTTC CSAKVPADAYEQYF
TRBJ1-2 NA TRBV30 NA TGTGCCTGGAGTGTGGCGGGGACCTATGGCTACACCTTC CAWSVAGTYGYTF
TRBJ2-7 NA TRBV6-5 NA TGTGCCAGCACCTCTGACGGGCTCTCCTACGAGCAGTACTTC CASTSDGLSYEQYF
TRBJ2-5 NA TRBV13 TRBD1 TGTGCCAGCAGCTTAGGGGACAGGGGCGAGTACCAAGAGACCCAGTACTTC CASSLGDRGEYQETQYF
TRBJ2-5 NA TRBV15 TRBD2 TGTGCCACCAGCCTCCCGGGAGGGCGACAAGAGACCCAGTACTTC CATSLPGGRQETQYF
TRBJ2-3 NA TRBV20-1 TRBD2 TGCAGTGCTAAGGCGGGGGGGACAGATACGCAGTATTTT CSAKAGGTDTQYF
TRBJ1-1 NA TRBV30 TRBD1 TGTGCCTGGAGAGACAGGGCGAACACTGAAGCTTTCTTT CAWRDRANTEAFF
TRBJ2-7 NA TRBV4-1 NA TGCGCCAGCAGCCAAGAGAGGCAGGGGAAGAACTACGAGCAGTACTTC CASSQERQGKNYEQYF